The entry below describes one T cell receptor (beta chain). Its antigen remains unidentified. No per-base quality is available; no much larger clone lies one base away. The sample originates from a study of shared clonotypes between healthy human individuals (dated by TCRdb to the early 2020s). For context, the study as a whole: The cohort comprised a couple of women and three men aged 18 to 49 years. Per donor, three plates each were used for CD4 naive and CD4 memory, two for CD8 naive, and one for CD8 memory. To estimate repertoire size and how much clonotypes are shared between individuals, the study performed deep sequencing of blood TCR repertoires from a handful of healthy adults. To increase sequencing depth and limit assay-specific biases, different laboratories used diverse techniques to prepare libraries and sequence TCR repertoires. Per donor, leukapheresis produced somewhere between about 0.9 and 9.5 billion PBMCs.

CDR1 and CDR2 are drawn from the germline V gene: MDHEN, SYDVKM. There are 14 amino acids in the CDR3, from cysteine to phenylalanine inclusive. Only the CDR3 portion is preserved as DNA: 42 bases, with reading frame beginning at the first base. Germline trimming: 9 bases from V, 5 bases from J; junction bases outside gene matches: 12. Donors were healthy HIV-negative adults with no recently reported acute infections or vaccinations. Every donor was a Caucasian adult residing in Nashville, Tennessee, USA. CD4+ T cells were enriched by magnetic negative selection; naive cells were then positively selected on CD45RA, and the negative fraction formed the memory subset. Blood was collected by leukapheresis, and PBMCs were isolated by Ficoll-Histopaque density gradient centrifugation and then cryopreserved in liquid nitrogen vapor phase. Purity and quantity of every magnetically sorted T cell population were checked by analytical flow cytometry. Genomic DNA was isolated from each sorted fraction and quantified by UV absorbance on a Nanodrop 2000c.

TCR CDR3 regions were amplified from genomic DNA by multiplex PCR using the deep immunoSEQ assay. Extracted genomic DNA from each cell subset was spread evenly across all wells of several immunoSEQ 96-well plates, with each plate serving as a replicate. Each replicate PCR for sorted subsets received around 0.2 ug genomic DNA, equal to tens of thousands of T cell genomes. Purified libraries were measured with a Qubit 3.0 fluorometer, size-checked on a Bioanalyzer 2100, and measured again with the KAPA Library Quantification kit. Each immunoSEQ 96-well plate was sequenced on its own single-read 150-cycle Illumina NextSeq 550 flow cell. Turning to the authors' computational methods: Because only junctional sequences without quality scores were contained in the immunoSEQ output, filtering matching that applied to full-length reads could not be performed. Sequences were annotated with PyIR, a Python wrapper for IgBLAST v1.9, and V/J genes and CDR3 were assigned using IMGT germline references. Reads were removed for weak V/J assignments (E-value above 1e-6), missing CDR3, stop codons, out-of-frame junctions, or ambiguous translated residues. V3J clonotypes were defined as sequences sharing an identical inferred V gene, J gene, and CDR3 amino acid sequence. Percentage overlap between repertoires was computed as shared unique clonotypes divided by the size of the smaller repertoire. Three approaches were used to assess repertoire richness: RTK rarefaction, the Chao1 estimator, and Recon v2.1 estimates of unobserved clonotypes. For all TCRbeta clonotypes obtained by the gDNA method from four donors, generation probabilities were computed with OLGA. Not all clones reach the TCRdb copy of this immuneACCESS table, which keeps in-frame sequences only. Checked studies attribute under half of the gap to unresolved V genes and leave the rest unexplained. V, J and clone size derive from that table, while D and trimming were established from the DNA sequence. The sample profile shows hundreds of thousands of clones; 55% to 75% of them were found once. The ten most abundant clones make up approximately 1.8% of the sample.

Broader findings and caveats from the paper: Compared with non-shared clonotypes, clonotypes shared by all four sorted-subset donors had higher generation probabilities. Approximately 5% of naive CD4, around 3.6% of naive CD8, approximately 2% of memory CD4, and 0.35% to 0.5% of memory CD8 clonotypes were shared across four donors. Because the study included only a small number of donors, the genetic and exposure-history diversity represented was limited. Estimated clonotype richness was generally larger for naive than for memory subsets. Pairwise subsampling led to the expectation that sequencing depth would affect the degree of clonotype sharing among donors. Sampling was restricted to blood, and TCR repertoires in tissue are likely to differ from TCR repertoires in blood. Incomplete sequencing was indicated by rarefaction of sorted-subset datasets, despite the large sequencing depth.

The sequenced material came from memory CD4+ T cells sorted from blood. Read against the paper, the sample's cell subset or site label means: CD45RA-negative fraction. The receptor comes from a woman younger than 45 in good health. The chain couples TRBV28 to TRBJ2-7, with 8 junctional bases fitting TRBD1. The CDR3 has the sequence CASARQGIQHEQYF. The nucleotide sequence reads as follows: TGTGCCAGTGCGAGACAGGGGATTCAGCACGAGCAGTACTTC.